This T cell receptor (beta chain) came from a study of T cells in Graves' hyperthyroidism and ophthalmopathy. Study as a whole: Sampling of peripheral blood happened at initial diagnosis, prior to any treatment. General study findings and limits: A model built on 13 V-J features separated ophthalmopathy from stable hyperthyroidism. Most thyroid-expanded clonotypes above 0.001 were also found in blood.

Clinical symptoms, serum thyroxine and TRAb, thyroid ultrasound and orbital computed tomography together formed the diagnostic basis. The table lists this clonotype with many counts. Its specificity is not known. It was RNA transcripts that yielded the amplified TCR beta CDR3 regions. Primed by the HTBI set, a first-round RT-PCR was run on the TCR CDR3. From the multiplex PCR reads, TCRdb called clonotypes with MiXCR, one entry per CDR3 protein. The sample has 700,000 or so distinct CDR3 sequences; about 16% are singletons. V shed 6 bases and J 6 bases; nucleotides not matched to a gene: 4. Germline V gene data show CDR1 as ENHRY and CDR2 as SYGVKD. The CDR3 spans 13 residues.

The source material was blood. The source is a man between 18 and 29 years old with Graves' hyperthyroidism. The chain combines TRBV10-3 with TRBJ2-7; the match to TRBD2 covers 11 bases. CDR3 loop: CAIRPGLAGEQYF. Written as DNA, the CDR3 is TGTGCCATCAGGCCAGGACTAGCGGGCGAGCAGTACTTC.